This T cell receptor (beta chain) appears in the sequencing data of a study of T and B cells in COVID-19 patients. For the study at large: Median age was approximately 35 years in the recovered cohort and about 67 years in the active-infection cohort. Study outcomes and limitations: The recovered cohort had 2,300 or so exclusive TCR clusters, including roughly 28 low generation probability clusters. Active COVID-19 showed highly clonal TRB repertoires; recovery showed diversity and richness above healthy donors.

Multiplex PCR with BIOMED2 TRB-A/B primer pools amplified TRB rearrangements. MiXCR, applied by TCRdb to the multiplex PCR reads, yields one record per CDR3 protein. The sample has some 14,000 distinct CDR3 sequences; under 35% are singletons. Germline V lookup: CDR1 MNHEY, CDR2 SMNVEV (reference sequence). CDR3 length: 13 residues. V dropped 1 base and J dropped 7 bases, with 5 bases sitting between them. This clonotype was observed at least ten times. Its antigen remains unidentified. TRB was amplified from about 260-540 ng of blood genomic DNA. Material: blood. The rearrangement joins TRBV27 to TRBJ1-6; D remains ambiguous. This sequence was found in a human donor who had recovered from COVID-19. The CDR3 sequence is CASSLFGNSPLHF. Written as DNA, the CDR3 is TGTGCCAGCAGTTTATTCGGGAATTCACCCCTCCACTTT.